The rows below give T cell receptor beta chains drawn from one sample of a study of cytomegalovirus exposure and HLA in healthy donors. TCRdb's table, derived via immunoSEQ multiplex PCR, lists solely in-frame clones and lacks some. Of 150,000 to 200,000 clones listed, around 85% are singletons. Sequencing used PBMCs. These receptors came from a man aged 25-45 years in good health and CMV-seropositive. Each CDR3 is given without its conserved first and last residue.

j_call v_call cdr3_aa
TRBJ2-3 TRBV10-3 AISESQGGPYTQY
TRBJ1-1 TRBV4-2 ASSSRAQGTNTEAF
TRBJ1-6 TRBV11-2 ASSLDGLGGNSPLH
TRBJ1-6 TRBV13 ASSLGTGTSNSPLH
TRBJ1-1 TRBV18 ASSPTNTEAF
TRBJ1-1 TRBV7-9 ASSPRWTDTEAF
TRBJ2-3 TRBV6-6 ASNTAGGRDTQY
TRBJ2-5 TRBV9 ASSPGLAGGLEQETQY
TRBJ2-7 TRBV11-2 ASSLTGAYEQY
TRBJ1-1 TRBV9 ASSVEGAGTEAF
TRBJ1-4 TRBV19 ASSNQGVRGEKLF
TRBJ2-3 TRBV4-1 ASSQVGQDFFKGTQY
TRBJ2-1 TRBV14 ASSLGGGPQF
TRBJ2-5 TRBV6-6 ASSYSRQATQETQY
TRBJ2-5 TRBV5-8 ASSLRQTQY
TRBJ2-3 TRBV19 ASSIGLAGSTDTQY
TRBJ1-1 TRBV4-1 ASSQDYVGPEAF
TRBJ1-6 TRBV10-3 AISDRTGGNSPLH
TRBJ1-2 TRBV27 ASSFRDQGFYGYT
TRBJ1-6 TRBV4-1 ASSQNYAGTVDSPLH
TRBJ2-7 TRBV5-1 ASSLPLAGGSYEQY
TRBJ2-1 TRBV6-1 ASPPGPYNEQF
TRBJ1-1 TRBV5-1 ASSYRDRAPMNTEAF
TRBJ1-1 TRBV7-8 ASSYNPQGEAF
TRBJ2-1 TRBV11-1 ASSLDALAGDPNEQF
TRBJ2-5 TRBV5-6 ASSQGLAGGETQY
TRBJ1-5 TRBV9 ASSANSYQDPQH
TRBJ1-1 TRBV2 ASSLSWGGTEAF
TRBJ1-2 TRBV30 AWSVSAVNYGYT
TRBJ1-4 TRBV11-2 ASSRPGSNEKLF
TRBJ2-5 TRBV7-9 ASSPHTGVETQY
TRBJ2-6 TRBV13 ASSHRSRGLLVGRVSSGANVLT
TRBJ1-6 TRBV9 ASSVSQTGVRSTLH
TRBJ2-7 TRBV11-2 ASSPGQGGGEQY
TRBJ2-3 TRBV6-1 ASSEARRLLGEY
TRBJ2-2 TRBV9 ASSADSGGYTGELF
TRBJ1-6 TRBV18 ASSPRTGNNSPLH
TRBJ2-5 TRBV5-1 ASSLTSVEETQY
TRBJ2-7 TRBV6-5 ASRRDEGPY
TRBJ1-1 TRBV25-1 ASSVQGMNTEAF
TRBJ2-3 TRBV11-2 ASSLGVGAGTDTQY